This T cell receptor beta chain is from a study of CD8 T cells in ankylosing spondylitis. V trimming: 4 bases; J trimming: 6 bases; junction bases outside the gene matches: 3. This CDR3 has 13 amino acids. In germline, CDR1 is LGHDT, CDR2 YNNKEL (reference sequence). General study results and limits: Ankylosing spondylitis blood seemed to carry a telltale TCR beta motif made of about 8 highly homologous variants. Reports of some motif variants in reactive arthritis synovial fluid and blood predate this one. Matched ankylosing spondylitis synovial fluid reportedly contained a significantly enriched population of disease-linked clones.

On this clonotype itself: Its antigen is not identified.

Making the TCR beta libraries involved quantitative 5'-RACE with molecular barcodes. TCRdb re-called the 5' RACE reads with MiXCR, one entry per CDR3 protein. The table shows 500,000 to 550,000 distinct CDR3 sequences, with 12% occurring only once. The chain links TRBV3-1 to TRBJ2-7; 10 nucleotides align to TRBD2. The specimen sequenced was blood, either unsorted or a sorted T cell fraction (not recorded which). This TCR derives from a male donor with ankylosing spondylitis. The CDR3, as DNA: TGTGCCAGCAGCCCCGGGACTAGCGCCGAGCAGTACGTC. This gives the protein CASSPGTSAEQYV.